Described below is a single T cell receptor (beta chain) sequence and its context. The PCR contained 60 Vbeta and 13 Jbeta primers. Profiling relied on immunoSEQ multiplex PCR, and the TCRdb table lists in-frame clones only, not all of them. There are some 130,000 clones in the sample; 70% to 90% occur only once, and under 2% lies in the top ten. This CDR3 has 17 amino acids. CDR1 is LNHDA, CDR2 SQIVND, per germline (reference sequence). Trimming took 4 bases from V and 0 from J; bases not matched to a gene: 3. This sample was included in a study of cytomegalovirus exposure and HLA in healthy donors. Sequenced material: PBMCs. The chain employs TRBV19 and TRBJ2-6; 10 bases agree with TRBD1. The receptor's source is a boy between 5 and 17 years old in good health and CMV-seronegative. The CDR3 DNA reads TGTGCCAGTAGTAGAGACAGGGGGCCCTCTGGGGCCAACGTCCTGACTTTC. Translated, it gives CASSRDRGPSGANVLTF.